The rows below give T cell receptor beta chains drawn from one sample of a study of T cell repertoires in cytomegalovirus infection. TCRdb reprocessed the reads via MiXCR and lists one record per CDR3 protein. The profile shows under 350,000 distinct CDR3 sequences, about 9.1% of them singletons. Sample: PBMCs. These receptors were taken from a human donor in good health (CMV status not recorded). Some clones in this sample may be carry-over from other donors' samples. The CDR3 runs from the conserved cysteine through the conserved F or W. A D gene is named only where the DNA matches it firmly. Part of the rows lack a size; the others show once, few, many or a class for expanded clones.

j_call: TRBJ2-7
d_call: TRBD1
clone_size: NA
v_call: TRBV5-1
cdr3_aa: CASSVGTGGTYEQYF
cdr3_nt: TGCGCCAGCAGCGTAGGGACAGGGGGGACCTACGAGCAGTACTTC

j_call: TRBJ2-3
d_call: TRBD1
clone_size: NA
v_call: TRBV7-9
cdr3_aa: CASSLQGALNSQYF
cdr3_nt: TGTGCCAGCAGCTTACAGGGGGCGCTGAATTCGCAGTATTTT

j_call: TRBJ2-3
d_call: TRBD2
clone_size: many
v_call: TRBV7-2
cdr3_aa: CASSTFPRGGKKDTQYF
cdr3_nt: TGTGCCAGCTCTACTTTCCCGCGCGGGGGTAAAAAGGATACGCAGTATTTT

j_call: TRBJ2-5
d_call: NA
clone_size: few
v_call: TRBV29-1
cdr3_aa: CSVEVAPGGETQYF
cdr3_nt: TGCAGCGTTGAAGTGGCGCCCGGTGGAGAGACCCAGTACTTC

j_call: TRBJ1-3
d_call: NA
clone_size: many
v_call: TRBV12-3/TRBV12-4
cdr3_aa: CASTSSGNTIYF
cdr3_nt: TGTGCCAGCACCTCCTCTGGAAACACCATATATTTT

j_call: TRBJ2-3
d_call: TRBD1
clone_size: NA
v_call: TRBV28
cdr3_aa: CASSLGTGYTQYF
cdr3_nt: TGTGCCAGCAGTTTGGGGACAGGGTATACGCAGTATTTT

j_call: TRBJ1-4
d_call: NA
clone_size: many
v_call: TRBV28
cdr3_aa: CASRSLPDATNEKLFF
cdr3_nt: TGTGCCAGCAGAAGTTTACCAGATGCAACTAATGAAAAACTGTTTTTT

j_call: TRBJ1-5
d_call: NA
clone_size: many
v_call: TRBV28
cdr3_aa: CASSQDRGHDNQPQHF
cdr3_nt: TGTGCCAGCAGCCAAGACAGAGGACATGACAATCAGCCCCAGCATTTT

j_call: TRBJ2-6
d_call: NA
clone_size: many
v_call: TRBV20-1
cdr3_aa: CSGGGGISGANVLTF
cdr3_nt: TGCAGTGGAGGGGGAGGTATCTCTGGGGCCAACGTCCTGACTTTC

j_call: TRBJ2-3
d_call: TRBD1
clone_size: NA
v_call: TRBV7-9
cdr3_aa: CGSSVLSGQGGDTQYF
cdr3_nt: TGTGGCAGCAGCGTATTATCCGGACAGGGCGGAGATACGCAGTATTTT

j_call: TRBJ2-2
d_call: NA
clone_size: many
v_call: TRBV2
cdr3_aa: CASSGEGSNTGELFF
cdr3_nt: TGTGCCAGCAGTGGGGAAGGGTCGAACACCGGGGAGCTGTTTTTT

j_call: TRBJ2-1
d_call: NA
clone_size: many
v_call: TRBV12-3/TRBV12-4
cdr3_aa: CASSNRDGYNEQFF
cdr3_nt: TGTGCCAGCAGTAACCGGGACGGATACAATGAGCAGTTCTTC

j_call: TRBJ2-2
d_call: TRBD1
clone_size: many
v_call: TRBV20-1
cdr3_aa: CSARGQGAGDTGELFF
cdr3_nt: TGCAGTGCTAGAGGACAGGGGGCGGGGGACACCGGGGAGCTGTTTTTT

j_call: TRBJ2-2
d_call: NA
clone_size: few
v_call: TRBV20-1
cdr3_aa: CSASRPYNTGELFF
cdr3_nt: TGCAGTGCTAGCCGCCCCTACAACACCGGGGAGCTGTTTTTT

j_call: TRBJ2-3
d_call: TRBD2
clone_size: many
v_call: TRBV29-1
cdr3_aa: CSVEFFSGRDPTFTDTQYF
cdr3_nt: TGCAGCGTTGAGTTTTTCTCGGGGAGGGACCCAACCTTCACAGATACGCAGTATTTT

j_call: TRBJ2-4
d_call: NA
clone_size: few
v_call: TRBV25-1
cdr3_aa: CASSVLDGVGENIQYF
cdr3_nt: TGTGCCAGCAGTGTTCTGGATGGGGTTGGGGAGAACATTCAGTACTTC

j_call: TRBJ2-6
d_call: NA
clone_size: many
v_call: TRBV12-5
cdr3_aa: CASGLVTGANVLTF
cdr3_nt: TGTGCTAGTGGTTTGGTGACTGGGGCCAACGTCCTGACTTTC

j_call: TRBJ1-2
d_call: NA
clone_size: many
v_call: TRBV27
cdr3_aa: CASSISTGTRFRGSGYTF
cdr3_nt: TGTGCCAGCAGTATAAGTACCGGGACGCGCTTTCGAGGGTCTGGCTACACCTTC

j_call: TRBJ2-1
d_call: NA
clone_size: NA
v_call: TRBV28
cdr3_aa: CASPPWIHEQFF
cdr3_nt: TGTGCCAGCCCCCCGTGGATACATGAGCAGTTCTTC

j_call: TRBJ2-5
d_call: NA
clone_size: many
v_call: TRBV12-3/TRBV12-4
cdr3_aa: CASSFGGIQETQYF
cdr3_nt: TGTGCCAGCAGTTTTGGAGGTATCCAAGAGACCCAGTACTTC

j_call: TRBJ2-1
d_call: NA
clone_size: many
v_call: TRBV6-6
cdr3_aa: CASSYSGSTDEQFF
cdr3_nt: TGTGCCAGCAGTTACTCAGGGAGCACCGATGAGCAGTTCTTC

j_call: TRBJ1-1
d_call: TRBD1
clone_size: many
v_call: TRBV20-1
cdr3_aa: CSVNRGLTAEAFF
cdr3_nt: TGCAGTGTCAACAGGGGATTAACCGCTGAAGCTTTCTTT

j_call: TRBJ1-1
d_call: TRBD1
clone_size: NA
v_call: TRBV28
cdr3_aa: CASSFGGTGQTFEAFF
cdr3_nt: TGTGCCAGCAGTTTTGGGGGGACGGGACAGACGTTCGAAGCTTTCTTT

j_call: TRBJ2-1
d_call: TRBD2
clone_size: many
v_call: TRBV7-8
cdr3_aa: CASSPGLAAVYEQFF
cdr3_nt: TGTGCCAGCAGCCCAGGACTAGCGGCTGTCTATGAGCAGTTCTTC

j_call: TRBJ1-1
d_call: NA
clone_size: many
v_call: TRBV12-5
cdr3_aa: CASGLSPWEAFF
cdr3_nt: TGTGCTAGTGGTTTGTCACCATGGGAAGCTTTCTTT

j_call: TRBJ1-2
d_call: NA
clone_size: NA
v_call: TRBV20-1
cdr3_aa: CSARSTTNGYTF
cdr3_nt: TGCAGTGCTAGAAGTACCACTAATGGCTACACCTTC

j_call: TRBJ2-5
d_call: NA
clone_size: many
v_call: TRBV7-2
cdr3_aa: CASSSLIPETQYF
cdr3_nt: TGTGCCAGCAGCTCTCTTATCCCCGAGACCCAGTACTTC

j_call: TRBJ1-1
d_call: TRBD1
clone_size: many
v_call: TRBV20-1
cdr3_aa: CRTGQGGVSEAFF
cdr3_nt: TGCAGGACGGGACAGGGAGGGGTCTCTGAAGCTTTCTTT

j_call: TRBJ2-1
d_call: NA
clone_size: many
v_call: TRBV6-5
cdr3_aa: CASSYLGGGNEQFF
cdr3_nt: TGTGCCAGCAGTTACCTAGGAGGAGGCAATGAGCAGTTCTTC

j_call: TRBJ2-7
d_call: TRBD1
clone_size: NA
v_call: TRBV29-1
cdr3_aa: CSVDRGGGLGEQYF
cdr3_nt: TGCAGCGTGGACAGGGGTGGCGGATTGGGTGAGCAGTACTTC

j_call: TRBJ1-1
d_call: TRBD1
clone_size: many
v_call: TRBV12-3/TRBV12-4
cdr3_aa: CATHYRTGGTAFF
cdr3_nt: TGTGCCACCCACTACCGGACAGGGGGCACAGCTTTCTTT

j_call: TRBJ2-1
d_call: TRBD1
clone_size: NA
v_call: TRBV14
cdr3_aa: CASSQWDRANNEQFF
cdr3_nt: TGTGCCAGCAGCCAATGGGACAGGGCCAACAATGAGCAGTTCTTC

j_call: TRBJ2-1
d_call: TRBD2
clone_size: many
v_call: TRBV2
cdr3_aa: CASSLGLAGVWEQFF
cdr3_nt: TGTGCCAGCAGCCTTGGACTAGCGGGGGTTTGGGAGCAGTTCTTC

j_call: TRBJ2-1
d_call: TRBD2
clone_size: many
v_call: TRBV6-5
cdr3_aa: CASSLGRDYSNEQFF
cdr3_nt: TGTGCCAGCAGTTTAGGGCGGGACTATAGCAATGAGCAGTTCTTC

j_call: TRBJ1-1
d_call: NA
clone_size: NA
v_call: TRBV12-3/TRBV12-4
cdr3_aa: CASKGDLNTEAFF
cdr3_nt: TGTGCCAGCAAGGGGGACTTGAACACTGAAGCTTTCTTT

j_call: TRBJ2-3
d_call: TRBD2
clone_size: many
v_call: TRBV28
cdr3_aa: CASFERGHTDTQYF
cdr3_nt: TGTGCCAGCTTCGAGCGGGGCCACACAGATACGCAGTATTTT

j_call: TRBJ2-1
d_call: NA
clone_size: many
v_call: TRBV11-1
cdr3_aa: CASSLEGHTSYNEQFF
cdr3_nt: TGTGCCAGCAGCTTAGAGGGGCATACTTCCTACAATGAGCAGTTCTTC

j_call: TRBJ1-4
d_call: NA
clone_size: few
v_call: TRBV20-1
cdr3_aa: CSANQGDEKLFF
cdr3_nt: TGCAGTGCTAATCAGGGCGATGAAAAACTGTTTTTT

j_call: TRBJ1-2
d_call: NA
clone_size: many
v_call: TRBV7-9
cdr3_aa: CASSSNPGTPINYGYTF
cdr3_nt: TGTGCCAGCAGCTCGAATCCCGGGACACCGATTAACTATGGCTACACCTTC

j_call: TRBJ2-2
d_call: TRBD1
clone_size: few
v_call: TRBV18
cdr3_aa: CASSPDRDLTGELFF
cdr3_nt: TGTGCCAGCTCACCCGACAGGGATCTTACCGGGGAGCTGTTTTTT

j_call: TRBJ1-4
d_call: TRBD1
clone_size: NA
v_call: TRBV20-1
cdr3_aa: CNATDRGYEKLFF
cdr3_nt: TGCAATGCCACTGACAGGGGCTATGAAAAACTGTTTTTT

j_call: TRBJ1-2
d_call: NA
clone_size: many
v_call: TRBV29-1
cdr3_aa: CSVEERRHGYTF
cdr3_nt: TGCAGCGTTGAAGAAAGAAGGCATGGCTACACCTTC

j_call: TRBJ1-2
d_call: NA
clone_size: many
v_call: TRBV7-2
cdr3_aa: CASSQWGYGYTF
cdr3_nt: TGTGCCAGCAGCCAATGGGGTTATGGCTACACCTTC

j_call: TRBJ2-1
d_call: NA
clone_size: many
v_call: TRBV28
cdr3_aa: CASTLGGAKYNEQFF
cdr3_nt: TGTGCCAGCACTTTGGGGGGGGCGAAATACAATGAGCAGTTCTTC

j_call: TRBJ1-6
d_call: NA
clone_size: many
v_call: TRBV7-2
cdr3_aa: CASSRKVGADNSPLHF
cdr3_nt: TGTGCCAGCAGCCGGAAGGTGGGCGCCGATAATTCACCCCTCCACTTT

j_call: TRBJ1-2
d_call: NA
clone_size: few
v_call: TRBV10-3
cdr3_aa: CAAVSDQSYGYTF
cdr3_nt: TGTGCCGCGGTTTCAGATCAGAGTTATGGCTACACCTTC

j_call: TRBJ2-6
d_call: NA
clone_size: many
v_call: TRBV12-3/TRBV12-4
cdr3_aa: CASSLTFGQAGANVLTF
cdr3_nt: TGTGCCAGCAGTTTAACCTTCGGGCAGGCTGGGGCCAACGTCCTGACTTTC

j_call: TRBJ1-2
d_call: NA
clone_size: many
v_call: TRBV12-3/TRBV12-4
cdr3_aa: CASSFRGPAARGYTF
cdr3_nt: TGTGCCAGCAGTTTCAGGGGTCCGGCCGCTCGTGGCTACACCTTC

j_call: TRBJ1-5
d_call: TRBD1
clone_size: many
v_call: TRBV6-6
cdr3_aa: CASSRDRVLGQPQHF
cdr3_nt: TGTGCCAGCAGTCGTGACAGGGTGTTGGGTCAGCCCCAGCATTTT